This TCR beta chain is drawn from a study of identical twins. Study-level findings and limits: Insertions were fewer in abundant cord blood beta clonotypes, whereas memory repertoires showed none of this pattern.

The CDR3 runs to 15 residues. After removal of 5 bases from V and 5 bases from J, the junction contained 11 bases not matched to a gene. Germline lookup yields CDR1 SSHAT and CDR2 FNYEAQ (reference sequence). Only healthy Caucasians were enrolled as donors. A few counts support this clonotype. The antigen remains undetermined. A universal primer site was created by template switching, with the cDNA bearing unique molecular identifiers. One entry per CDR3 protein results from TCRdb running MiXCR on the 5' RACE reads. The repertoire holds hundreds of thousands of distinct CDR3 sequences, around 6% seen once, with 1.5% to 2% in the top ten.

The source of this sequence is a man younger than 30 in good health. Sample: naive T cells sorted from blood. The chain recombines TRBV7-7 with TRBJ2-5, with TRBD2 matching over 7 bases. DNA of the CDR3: TGTGCCAGCAGCAGACATAGGACTAGTATCGAGACCCAGTACTTC. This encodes CASSRHRTSIETQYF.